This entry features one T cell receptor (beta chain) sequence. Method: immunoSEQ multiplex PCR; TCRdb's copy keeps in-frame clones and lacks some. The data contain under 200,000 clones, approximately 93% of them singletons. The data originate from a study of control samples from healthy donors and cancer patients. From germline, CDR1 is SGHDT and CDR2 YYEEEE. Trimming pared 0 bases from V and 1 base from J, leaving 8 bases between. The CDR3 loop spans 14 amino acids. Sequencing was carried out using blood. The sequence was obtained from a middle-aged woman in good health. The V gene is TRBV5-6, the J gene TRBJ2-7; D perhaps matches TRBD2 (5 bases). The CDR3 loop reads CASSLVPGSYEQYF. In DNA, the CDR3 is TGTGCCAGCAGCTTGGTGCCGGGATCCTACGAGCAGTACTTC.